The rows below give T cell receptor beta chains drawn from one sample of a study of cytomegalovirus exposure and HLA in healthy donors. Assay: immunoSEQ multiplex PCR; the TCRdb copy retains only in-frame clones and omits some. The data contain about 260,000 clones, under 80% of them singletons. Sequenced input: PBMCs. The source of these receptors is a female donor in good health and CMV-seronegative. Both conserved end residues are part of each CDR3. The D gene is left open where the match is weak. Clone size is not always given. Where it is, it says once, few, many or a class for expanded clones.

TRBD2 TRBJ2-5 . TRBV28 CASRAGTSGSGEQYF TGTGCCAGCAGGGCCGGGACTAGCGGGAGCGGTGAGCAGTACTTC
TRBD2 TRBJ2-4 . TRBV30 CAWSNREGRNIQYF TGTGCCTGGAGTAACCGGGAGGGCCGGAACATTCAGTACTTC
. TRBJ2-2 few TRBV29-1 CSVEKGRGTGELFF TGCAGCGTTGAAAAGGGGCGAGGCACCGGGGAGCTGTTTTTT
. TRBJ2-7 . TRBV7-9 CASSLDSGNEQYF TGTGCCAGCAGCTTAGATTCCGGGAACGAGCAGTACTTC
. TRBJ2-5 . TRBV5-4 CASSFPELGFREQYF TGTGCCAGCAGCTTCCCAGAATTGGGTTTTCGGGAGCAGTACTTC
. TRBJ1-1 . TRBV11-2 CASGAGTEAFF TGTGCTTCTGGCGCGGGGACTGAAGCTTTCTTT
. TRBJ1-2 . TRBV5-6 CASSLGPRGGYTF TGTGCCAGCAGCCTGGGGCCCAGAGGTGGCTACACCTTC
TRBD1 TRBJ1-5 . TRBV27 CASSSQQGRRQPQHF TGTGCCAGCAGTTCGCAACAGGGGAGGAGGCAGCCCCAGCATTTT
. TRBJ2-2 once TRBV30 CAWKGGKGANTGELFF TGTGCCTGGAAAGGGGGGAAGGGGGCAAACACCGGGGAGCTGTTTTTT
TRBD2 TRBJ2-1 . TRBV5-1 CASSLTAGGPYYNEQFF TGCGCCAGCAGTTTAACGGCGGGAGGGCCCTACTACAATGAGCAGTTCTTC